This T cell receptor beta chain was identified in a study of early stage breast cancer tumors. Looking at the study overall: ER+/PR+/HER2- status applied to about 70% of the 16 invasive breast tumors. Study observations and caveats: Blood repertoires resembled normal breast more than tumor. Commonly generated sequences made up most enriched TCRB sequences shared between patients.

Looked up from germline, CDR1 is MDHEN and CDR2 is SYDVKM. V was shortened by 2 bases and J by 3 bases, with 11 bases between the two germline ends. CDR3 length: 15 residues. Here immunoSEQ multiplex PCR was the method, and the copy in TCRdb shows in-frame clones only, minus some. The data hold about 8,400 clones, with 60% to 80% observed a single time. Comment on this clone: The antigen remains undetermined.

This receptor was identified in a person aged 55 to 70 with breast cancer. Sequencing was carried out using normal breast tissue next to the tumor. This chain connects TRBV28 to TRBJ2-1; tentatively, D is TRBD1 (5 bases). CDR3 loop: CASSLVGVRYNEQFF. The DNA for the CDR3 is TGTGCCAGCAGTTTAGTAGGGGTTCGCTACAATGAGCAGTTCTTC. Filled out from reference TRBV28 and TRBJ2-1, the complete variable domain reads DVKVTQSSRYLVKRTGEKVFLECVQDMDHENMFWYRQDPGLGLRLIYFSYDVKMKEKGDIPEGYSVSREKKERFSLILESASTNQTSMYLCASSLVGVRYNEQFFGPGTRLTVL.